This T cell receptor beta chain was profiled in a study of T-cell reconstitution after alpha-beta-depleted transplantation in children. General study points: Several hundred expanded graft clones reportedly gave rise to the alpha-beta T cells present about two months after transplant. Recipient T cells and thymic progenitors that survived gave rise to the high TCRbeta diversity observed at day 60 in some patients. T-cell numbers and diversity one year post-transplant derived largely from freshly generated T cells.

The authors prepared the TCRbeta library with unique molecular identifiers. One entry per CDR3 protein, called by TCRdb with MiXCR from the PCR reads. The sample shows 200,000 to 250,000 distinct CDR3 sequences, around 9.9% of them seen only once. Germline V gives CDR1 MDHEN, CDR2 SYDVKM. The CDR3 is 14 amino acids. Trimming shortened V by 6 bases and J by 4 bases, and 13 bases separated the two germline ends. This clonotype was observed at least ten times. Its antigen is unknown. This receptor was taken from a child in the first two years of life with acute myeloid leukemia, due to receive a stem cell transplant. V usage is TRBV28 and J usage is TRBJ1-5, with D unresolved. The material was PBMCs, obtained before TCRalphabeta/CD19-depleted stem cell transplant. The CDR3 loop is CASSIRGTNQPQHF. In DNA, the CDR3 is TGTGCCAGCAGCATTCGGGGAACTAATCAGCCCCAGCATTTT.